The clone carrying this T cell receptor (beta chain) was detected a few times. The antigen is undetermined. Generated by immunoSEQ multiplex PCR, the TCRdb table keeps only in-frame clones and is missing some. The sample contains about 99,000 clones, 90% to 95% of which appear only once. This specimen comes from a study of OX40 agonist ivuxolimab in advanced cancers. Looking at the study overall: Of mixed ages from about 20 to 80 and averaging roughly 64 years, the group was 65% to 85% male. Study-wide findings and caveats: Near-lowest levels of clonal expansion characterized partial responders at 0.1-3.0 mg/kg.

Germline V gives CDR1 MNHNY, CDR2 SVGAGI (reference sequence). This CDR3 has 15 amino acids. The V and J ends lost 6 bases and 4 bases, in that order; junction bases with no gene match: 11. Anyone with autoimmune disease history or systemic immunosuppression was excluded. The receptor was derived from an adult with an advanced solid tumor such as melanoma, head and neck, liver or kidney cancer. The material was CD4+ or CD8+ T cells sorted from blood, obtained in a trial of the OX40 agonist ivuxolimab. The J gene is TRBJ2-7, the V gene TRBV6-6; 8 bases fit TRBD1. Written as DNA, the CDR3 is TGTGCCAGCAGACAACCTTGGACAGGGCGATACGAGCAGTACTTC. This codes for CASRQPWTGRYEQYF.